This T cell receptor (beta chain) was documented in a study of patients and donors after allogeneic stem cell transplantation. This clonotype showed up many times. With 1 base removed from V and 1 base from J, the gap between germline ends came to 5 bases. CDR1 and CDR2 from the germline V gene are ENHRY and SYGVKD. CDR3 length: 14 amino acids. Each CDR3 protein gets one entry after TCRdb re-called the RT-PCR reads with MiXCR. The data contain about 25,000 distinct CDR3 sequences, 7.5% to 9% of them singletons. This clonotype was sampled from a human donor who was either an allogeneic HSCT recipient or a stem cell or donor lymphocyte infusion donor (not recorded which). It is not recorded whose cells these are; they may come from a transplant donor. The chain recombines TRBV10-3 with TRBJ1-5; possibly TRBD1 for D (5 bases). The sample taken for sequencing was blood, either unsorted or a sorted T cell fraction (not recorded which). CDR3 sequence reads: CAISEWGSNQPQHF. In DNA, the CDR3 is TGTGCCATCAGTGAGTGGGGGAGCAATCAGCCCCAGCATTTT.